The T cell receptor (beta chain) under discussion was sequenced for a study of read filtering for tumor transcriptome and immune sequencing. This library used around 0.4 ug RNA and molecular barcoded adaptors spanning alpha/delta and beta/gamma chains. MiXCR was run by TCRdb on the reads, yielding one entry per CDR3 protein. The sample shows some 41,000 distinct CDR3 sequences, roughly 13% of them seen only once. The CDR3 extends over 12 amino acids. Trimming removed 7 bases from V and 6 bases from J; junction bases left unmatched: 8. Germline assignment: CDR1 SQVTM and CDR2 ANQGSEA. This clonotype was counted ten times or more.

The chain combines TRBV29-1 with TRBJ2-7, with 8 bases matching TRBD1. The sample taken for sequencing was a population of CD138-negative cells sorted from bone marrow. This sequence was found in a donor aged 40 or older with multiple myeloma. The CDR3 spells CSARTGRLEQYF. CDR3 in DNA: TGCAGCGCCCGGACAGGGCGCCTCGAGCAGTACTTC.